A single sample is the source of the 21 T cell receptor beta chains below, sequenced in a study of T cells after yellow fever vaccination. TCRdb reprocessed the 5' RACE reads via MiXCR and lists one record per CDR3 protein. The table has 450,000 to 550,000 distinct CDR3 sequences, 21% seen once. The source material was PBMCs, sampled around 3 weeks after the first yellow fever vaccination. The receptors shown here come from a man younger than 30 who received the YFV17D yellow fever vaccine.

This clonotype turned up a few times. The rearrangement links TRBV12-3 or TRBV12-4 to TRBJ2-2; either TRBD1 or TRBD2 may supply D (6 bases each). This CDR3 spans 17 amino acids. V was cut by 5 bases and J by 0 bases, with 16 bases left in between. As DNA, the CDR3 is TGTGCCAGCAGTCCCCAAGGGGGGCAAACGAACACCGGGGAGCTGTTTTTT. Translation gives CASSPQGGQTNTGELFF.

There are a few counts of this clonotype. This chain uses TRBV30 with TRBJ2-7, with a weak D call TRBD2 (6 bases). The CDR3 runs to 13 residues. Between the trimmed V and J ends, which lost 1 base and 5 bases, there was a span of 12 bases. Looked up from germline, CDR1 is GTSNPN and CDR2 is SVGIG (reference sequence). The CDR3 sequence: CAWSAGTLNEQYF. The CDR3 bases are TGTGCCTGGAGTGCCGGGACTCTGAACGAGCAGTACTTC.

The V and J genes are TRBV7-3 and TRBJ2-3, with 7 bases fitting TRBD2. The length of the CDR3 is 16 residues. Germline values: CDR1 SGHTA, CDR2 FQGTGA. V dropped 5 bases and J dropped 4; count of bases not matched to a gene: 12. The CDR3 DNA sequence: TGTGCCAGCAGCAGCGGGGTTACGGGGGGTGCAGATACGCAGTATTTT. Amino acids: CASSSGVTGGADTQYF.

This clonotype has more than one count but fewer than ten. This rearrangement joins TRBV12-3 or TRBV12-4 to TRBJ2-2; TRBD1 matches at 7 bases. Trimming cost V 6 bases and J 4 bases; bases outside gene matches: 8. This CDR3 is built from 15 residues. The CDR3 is CASSPAGTVTGELFF. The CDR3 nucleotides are TGTGCCAGCAGCCCGGCCGGGACAGTCACCGGGGAGCTGTTTTTT.

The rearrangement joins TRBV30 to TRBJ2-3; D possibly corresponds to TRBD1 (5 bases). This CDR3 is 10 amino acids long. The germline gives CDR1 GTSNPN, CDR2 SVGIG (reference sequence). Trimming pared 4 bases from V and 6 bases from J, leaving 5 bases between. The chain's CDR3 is CAWTGDTQYF. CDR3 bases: TGTGCCTGGACAGGGGATACGCAGTATTTT.

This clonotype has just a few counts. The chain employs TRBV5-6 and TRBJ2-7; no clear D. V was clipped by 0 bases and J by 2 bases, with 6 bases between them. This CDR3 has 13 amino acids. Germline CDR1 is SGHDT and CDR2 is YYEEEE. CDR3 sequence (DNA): TGTGCCAGCAGCTTGGAGTCCCCCTACGAGCAGTACGTC. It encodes CASSLESPYEQYV.

CDR3 nucleotides: TGTGCCAGCGACAGGGCATCCTACGAGCAGTACGTC. It codes for CASDRASYEQYV. The chain couples TRBV4-2 to TRBJ2-7, with 7 bases matching TRBD1. With 8 bases clipped from V and 1 base from J, the junction kept 2 bases outside the gene matches. Germline V gene data show CDR1 as LGHNA and CDR2 as YNFKEQ. The CDR3 is made up of 12 amino acids.

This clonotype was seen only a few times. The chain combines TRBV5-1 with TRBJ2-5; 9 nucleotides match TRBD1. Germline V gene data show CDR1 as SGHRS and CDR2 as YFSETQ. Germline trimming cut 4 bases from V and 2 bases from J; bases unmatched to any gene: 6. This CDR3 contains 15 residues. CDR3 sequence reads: CASSQGQGSQETQYF. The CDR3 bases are TGCGCCAGCAGCCAGGGACAGGGATCTCAAGAGACCCAGTACTTC.

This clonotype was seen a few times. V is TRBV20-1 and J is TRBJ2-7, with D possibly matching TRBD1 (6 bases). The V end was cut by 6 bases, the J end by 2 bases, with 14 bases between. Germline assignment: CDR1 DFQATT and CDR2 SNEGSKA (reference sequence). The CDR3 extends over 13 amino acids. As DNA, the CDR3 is TGCAGTGCACCGATACAGGGTACCTACGAGCAGTACTTC. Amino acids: CSAPIQGTYEQYF.

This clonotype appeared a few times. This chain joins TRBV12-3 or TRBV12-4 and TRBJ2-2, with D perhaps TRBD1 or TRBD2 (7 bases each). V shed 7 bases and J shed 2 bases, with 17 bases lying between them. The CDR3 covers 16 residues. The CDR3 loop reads CASTPQGGFNTGELFF. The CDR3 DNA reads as TGTGCCAGCACACCCCAGGGGGGGTTCAACACCGGGGAGCTGTTTTTT.

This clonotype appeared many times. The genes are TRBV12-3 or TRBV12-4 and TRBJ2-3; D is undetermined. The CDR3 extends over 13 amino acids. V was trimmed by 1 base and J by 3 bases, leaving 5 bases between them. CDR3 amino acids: CASSLGWTDTQYF. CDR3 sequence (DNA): TGTGCCAGCAGTTTAGGGTGGACAGATACGCAGTATTTT.

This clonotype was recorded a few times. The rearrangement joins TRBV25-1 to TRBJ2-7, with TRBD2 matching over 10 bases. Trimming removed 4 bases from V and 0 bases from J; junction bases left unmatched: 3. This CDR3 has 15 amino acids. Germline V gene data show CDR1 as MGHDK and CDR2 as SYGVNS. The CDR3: CASSASGGLSYEQYF. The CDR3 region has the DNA TGTGCCAGCAGTGCTAGCGGGGGCCTCTCCTACGAGCAGTACTTC.

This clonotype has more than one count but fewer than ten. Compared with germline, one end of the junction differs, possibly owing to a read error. The chain's CDR3 is CSADGLRGGAGSF. CDR3 nucleotide sequence: TGCAGTGCCGATGGCCTTAGAGGGGGCGCAGGTAGCTTC. The chain carries TRBV20-1 and TRBJ2-1; TRBD1 agrees at 7 bases. This CDR3 has 13 amino acids. CDR1 and CDR2 from the germline V gene are DFQATT and SNEGSKA (reference sequence).

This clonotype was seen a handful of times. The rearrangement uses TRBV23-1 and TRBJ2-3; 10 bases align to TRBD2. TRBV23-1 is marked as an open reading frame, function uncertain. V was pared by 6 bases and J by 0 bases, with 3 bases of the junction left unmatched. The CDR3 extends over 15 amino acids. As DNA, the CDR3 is TGCGCCAGCAGCAGCGGGGGGGATAGCACAGATACGCAGTATTTT. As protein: CASSSGGDSTDTQYF.

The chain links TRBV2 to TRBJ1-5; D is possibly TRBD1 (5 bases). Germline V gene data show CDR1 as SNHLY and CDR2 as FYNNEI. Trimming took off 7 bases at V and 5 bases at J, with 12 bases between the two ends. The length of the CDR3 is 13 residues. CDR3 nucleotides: TGTGCCAGCACCCCGGACACTCATCAGCCCCAGCATTTT. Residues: CASTPDTHQPQHF.

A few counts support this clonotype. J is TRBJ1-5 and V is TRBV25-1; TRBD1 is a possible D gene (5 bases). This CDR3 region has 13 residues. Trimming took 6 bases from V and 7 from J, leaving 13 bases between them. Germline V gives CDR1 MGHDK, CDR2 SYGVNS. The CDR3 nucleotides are TGTGCCAGCAGCCCGCCCGGGGCACAGCCCCAGCATTTT. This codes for CASSPPGAQPQHF.

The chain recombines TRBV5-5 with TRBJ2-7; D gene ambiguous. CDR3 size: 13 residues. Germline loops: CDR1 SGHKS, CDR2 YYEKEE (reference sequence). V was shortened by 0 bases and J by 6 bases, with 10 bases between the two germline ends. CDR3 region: CASSLDPLTEQYV. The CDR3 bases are TGTGCCAGCAGCTTGGACCCACTGACCGAGCAGTACGTC.

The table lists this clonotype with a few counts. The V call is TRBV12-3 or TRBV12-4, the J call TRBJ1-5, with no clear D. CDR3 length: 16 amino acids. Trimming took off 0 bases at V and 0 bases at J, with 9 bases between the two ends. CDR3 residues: CASSLAREYSNQPQHF. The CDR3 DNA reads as TGTGCCAGCAGTTTAGCGAGGGAATATAGCAATCAGCCCCAGCATTTT.

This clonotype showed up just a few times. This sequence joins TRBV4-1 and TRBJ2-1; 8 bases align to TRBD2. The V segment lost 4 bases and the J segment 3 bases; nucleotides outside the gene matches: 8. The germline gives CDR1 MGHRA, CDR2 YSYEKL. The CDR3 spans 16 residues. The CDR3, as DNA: TGCGCCAGCAGCCTACCAATAGCGGGGCGCTACAATGAGCAGTTCTTC. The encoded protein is CASSLPIAGRYNEQFF.

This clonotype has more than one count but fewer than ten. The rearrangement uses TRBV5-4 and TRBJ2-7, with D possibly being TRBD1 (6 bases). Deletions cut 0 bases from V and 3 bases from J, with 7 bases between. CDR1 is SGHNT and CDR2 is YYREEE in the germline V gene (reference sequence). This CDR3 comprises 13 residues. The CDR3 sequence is CASSLDRVYEQYV. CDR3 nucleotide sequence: TGTGCCAGCAGCTTGGACAGGGTCTACGAGCAGTACGTC.

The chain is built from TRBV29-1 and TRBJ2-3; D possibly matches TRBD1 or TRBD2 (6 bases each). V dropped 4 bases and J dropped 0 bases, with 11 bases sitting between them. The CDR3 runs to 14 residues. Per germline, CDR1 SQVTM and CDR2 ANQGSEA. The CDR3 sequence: CSVARGGSTDTQYF. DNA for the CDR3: TGCAGCGTTGCCAGGGGAGGTAGCACAGATACGCAGTATTTT.